Below, 25 T cell receptor beta chains from the same sample are listed, as sequenced in a study of read filtering for tumor transcriptome and immune sequencing. Molecular barcoded adaptors covering alpha/delta and beta/gamma chains were used on around 400 ng RNA. Via MiXCR, TCRdb re-called the reads, giving one row per CDR3 protein. Of about 39,000 distinct CDR3 sequences in the sample, less than 15% were seen once. The sample was a population of CD138-negative cells sorted from bone marrow. These receptors came from a donor aged 40 or over with multiple myeloma.

This clonotype was recorded many times. The rearrangement joins TRBV27 to TRBJ1-1; D not certain. Germline assignment: CDR1 MNHEY and CDR2 SMNVEV (reference sequence). The CDR3 totals 11 residues. With 8 bases removed from V and 0 bases from J, the gap between germline ends came to 4 bases. The CDR3 bases are TGTGCCAGCTTTGTGAACACTGAAGCTTTCTTT. Translating it yields CASFVNTEAFF.

This clonotype was seen many times. The genes are TRBV20-1 and TRBJ1-2; D is ambiguous. From germline, CDR1 is DFQATT and CDR2 SNEGSKA (reference sequence). This CDR3 contains 12 residues. The CDR3 spells CSPLTDLYGYTF. For the CDR3, the DNA is TGCAGCCCACTTACAGACTTATATGGCTACACCTTC.

The V call is TRBV4-3, the J call TRBJ2-5, with TRBD1 as a possible D gene (5 bases). CDR1 is LGHNA and CDR2 is YSLEER in the germline V gene. The CDR3 is made up of 15 amino acids. Trimming cost V 0 bases and J 3 bases, with 11 bases left between them. CDR3 bases: TGCGCCAGCAGCCAAGACGTCAACAGGAAAGAGACCCAGTACTTC. It codes for CASSQDVNRKETQYF.

This chain uses TRBV20-1 with TRBJ2-1, with TRBD2 identical over 11 bases. The V gene end was trimmed by 7 bases and the J gene end by 10 bases; junction bases not matched to a gene: 15. Germline V gene data show CDR1 as DFQATT and CDR2 as SNEGSKA (reference sequence). This CDR3 has 15 amino acids. For the CDR3, the DNA is TGCAGTGTAAGAACCGGGACTAGCGGTCCTAGGGAGCAGTTCTTC. Amino acid sequence: CSVRTGTSGPREQFF.

This clonotype was counted ten times or more. The CDR3 DNA sequence: TGCAGTGCTACCGGACAGGGAGGAACTGAAGCTTTCTTT. Residues: CSATGQGGTEAFF. V gene TRBV20-1 combines with J gene TRBJ1-1, with 8 nucleotides matching TRBD1. After removal of 4 bases from V and 5 bases from J, the junction contained 6 bases not matched to a gene. CDR1 and CDR2 from the germline V gene are DFQATT and SNEGSKA (reference sequence). The CDR3 is made up of 13 amino acids.

This clonotype has a count of ten or more. The chain couples TRBV20-1 to TRBJ1-2; D is possibly TRBD1 (5 bases). Germline CDR1 reads DFQATT; CDR2 reads SNEGSKA (reference sequence). Trimming removed 3 bases at V and 0 bases at J, with 23 bases between. CDR3 length: 18 residues. The CDR3 bases are TGCAGTGCTAGCCCTGTAATACGGGGGAAAAAAGCTAACTATGGCTACACCTTC. Translated: CSASPVIRGKKANYGYTF.

This clonotype was observed a handful of times. The chain links TRBV20-1 to TRBJ2-5, with no clear D. This CDR3 region has 10 residues. Germline V CDR1 and CDR2: DFQATT, SNEGSKA (reference sequence). V lost 1 base and J lost 4, with 1 base in between. The CDR3 region is CSARAETQYF. The CDR3 DNA sequence: TGCAGTGCTAGAGCAGAGACCCAGTACTTC.

This clonotype occurred many times. V gene TRBV7-9 combines with J gene TRBJ2-2; D is undetermined. The V end lost 5 bases, the J end lost 8 bases, and 6 bases lay between the germline ends. CDR3 length: 11 residues. CDR1 SEHNR and CDR2 FQNEAQ come from the germline V gene (reference sequence). CDR3 DNA sequence: TGTGCCAGCAGCCCCGTTGGGGAGCTGTTTTTT. As protein: CASSPVGELFF. Together with reference TRBV7-9 and TRBJ2-2, the CDR3 gives the full variable domain: DTGVSQNPRHKITKRGQNVTFRCDPISEHNRLYWYRQTLGQGPEFLTYFQNEAQLEKSRLLSDRFSAERPKGSFSTLEIQRTEQGDSAMYLCASSPVGELFFGEGSRLTVL.

This clonotype occurred many times. This chain joins TRBV6-1 and TRBJ1-5; D remains unclear. This CDR3 region has 15 residues. The germline gives CDR1 MNHNS, CDR2 SASEGT. The V end was cut by 8 bases, the J end by 7 bases, with 21 bases between. The CDR3 coding sequence is TGTGCCAGCTTGGAGAGTCCCTTCGATGAGCAGCCCCAGCATTTT. It codes for CASLESPFDEQPQHF.

This clonotype was counted ten times or more. This chain links TRBV27 with TRBJ2-1; 10 positions agree with TRBD1. Germline V gene data show CDR1 as MNHEY and CDR2 as SMNVEV (reference sequence). V was clipped by 5 bases and J by 6 bases; unmatched bases: 13. The length of the CDR3 is 17 residues. The CDR3 DNA reads as TGTGCCAGCAGTAAGCCGGGACAGGGGATCCGCTTCAATGAGCAGTTCTTC. Translating gives CASSKPGQGIRFNEQFF.

This clonotype was counted a single time. This likely stems from a read error, as it lies one base from a far larger clone. The gene calls are TRBV7-9 and TRBJ1-1; D ambiguous. Per germline, CDR1 SEHNR and CDR2 FQNEAQ (reference sequence). The CDR3 runs 15 residues. The CDR3 sequence is CASSFRVGLNTEALF. CDR3 sequence (DNA): TGTGCCAGCAGCTTCCGGGTCGGATTGAACACTGAAGCTCTCTTT.

This clonotype occurred many times. The chain employs TRBV9 and TRBJ1-1, with D possibly being TRBD1 (6 bases). Trimming took 3 bases from V and 5 from J, leaving 17 bases between them. The CDR3 has 15 residues. The germline V gene has CDR1 SGDLS and CDR2 YYNGEE. CDR3 region: CASSDGPRGETEAFF. The CDR3 DNA sequence: TGTGCCAGCAGCGACGGCCCCAGGGGAGAAACTGAAGCTTTCTTT.

The table lists this clonotype with a few counts. CDR3 sequence: CSVVPLQETQYF. The CDR3 DNA sequence: TGCAGCGTTGTTCCTCTCCAGGAGACCCAGTACTTC. The rearrangement joins TRBV29-1 to TRBJ2-5, with no clear D. Trimming removed 4 bases at V and 5 bases at J, with 11 bases between. The CDR3 is 12 residues long. CDR1 and CDR2 from the germline V gene are SQVTM and ANQGSEA.

This clonotype was recorded a few times. A read error may be the cause here, since a much bigger clone is one base away. CDR3: CAWSVRRGLAGSEQYF. The DNA for the CDR3 is TGTGCCTGGAGTGTACGGAGGGGACTAGCGGGCAGTGAGCAGTACTTC. V and J are TRBV30 and TRBJ2-7; 12 bases align to TRBD2. The junction had 10 bases not matched to a gene; V was cut back by 0 bases and J by 7 bases. The CDR3 spans 16 residues. Germline CDR1 and CDR2: GTSNPN and SVGIG (reference sequence).

This clonotype has a count of ten or more. The chain couples TRBV27 to TRBJ2-7, with 7 nucleotides matching TRBD1. This CDR3 spans 12 amino acids. The germline gives CDR1 MNHEY, CDR2 SMNVEV (reference sequence). The ends lost 6 bases at V and 3 bases at J; junction bases unmatched: 2. CDR3 DNA: TGTGCCAGCAGGAACAGGGGCTACGAGCAGTACTTC. It is translated as CASRNRGYEQYF.

This clonotype was seen a few times. This chain joins TRBV2 and TRBJ2-1, with 8 bases that match TRBD2. The V gene end was trimmed by 4 bases and the J gene end by 5 bases; junction bases not matched to a gene: 7. Germline CDR1 is SNHLY and CDR2 is FYNNEI. The CDR3 is 15 residues long. The CDR3 sequence: CASSAFGGGNNEQFF. Here the CDR3 DNA reads TGTGCCAGCAGTGCTTTTGGCGGGGGGAACAATGAGCAGTTCTTC.

This clonotype was detected ten times or more. The chain employs TRBV5-1 and TRBJ2-7, with D possibly TRBD2 on 6 matching bases. The germline CDR1 and CDR2 sequences are SGHRS and YFSETQ. The germline V and J ends were trimmed by 7 bases and 6 bases, with 17 bases remaining between them. The CDR3 length is 13 residues. CDR3 amino acids: CASGNGAGTEQYF. Written as DNA, the CDR3 is TGCGCCAGCGGCAACGGGGCGGGGACCGAGCAGTACTTC.

This clonotype was seen ten or more times. The gene calls are TRBV7-2 and TRBJ1-1; D not certain. CDR1 is SGHTA and CDR2 is FQGNSA in the germline V gene. The length of the CDR3 is 12 residues. V was pared by 1 base and J by 6 bases, with 6 bases between. This chain's CDR3 is CASSLVLSEAFF. Here the CDR3 DNA reads TGTGCCAGCAGCTTAGTTCTTTCTGAAGCTTTCTTT.

This clonotype has more than one count but fewer than ten. This rearrangement joins TRBV6-1 to TRBJ2-5, with 8 bases aligning to TRBD1. This CDR3 spans 12 amino acids. Germline lookup yields CDR1 MNHNS and CDR2 SASEGT. J was trimmed by 3 bases and V by 8 bases; bases with no gene match: 2. The CDR3 loop is CASDRGKETQYF. CDR3 nucleotide sequence: TGTGCCAGCGACAGGGGCAAAGAGACCCAGTACTTC.

The sample holds many counts of this clonotype. The chain recombines TRBV2 with TRBJ2-1; D may match TRBD1 or TRBD2 (5 bases each). Per germline, CDR1 SNHLY and CDR2 FYNNEI. V dropped 3 bases and J dropped 4 bases, with 13 bases sitting between them. There are 15 residues in the CDR3. The CDR3 nucleotides are TGTGCCAGCAGTGATGAGCGGACATTTTACAATGAGCAGTTCTTC. Amino acids: CASSDERTFYNEQFF.

The table lists this clonotype with many counts. The chain joins TRBV12-3 or TRBV12-4 to TRBJ1-1, with 9 bases lining up with TRBD1. V gave up 7 bases and J gave up 3 bases; unmatched junction bases: 9. The CDR3 consists of 15 residues. CDR3 DNA: TGTGCCAGCACCCTCCAGACAGGGGGAGACACTGAAGCTTTCTTT. It specifies CASTLQTGGDTEAFF.

The V and J genes are TRBV5-1 and TRBJ2-1, with D possibly matching TRBD1 (5 bases). The CDR3 contains 14 residues. The germline gives CDR1 SGHRS, CDR2 YFSETQ. V was clipped by 4 bases and J by 6 bases, with 14 bases between them. The CDR3 DNA is TGCGCCAGCAGCGTGGGGCAGGGATTCAATGAGCAGTTCTTC. Its translation: CASSVGQGFNEQFF.

This clonotype was detected many times. V usage is TRBV7-9 and J usage is TRBJ1-6; D gene uncertain. The CDR3 consists of 12 residues. The germline V and J ends were trimmed by 1 base and 10 bases, with 5 bases remaining between them. Germline CDR1 SEHNR, CDR2 FQNEAQ (reference sequence). DNA for the CDR3: TGTGCCAGCAGCTTAGACCGATCACCCCTCCACTTT. The encoded protein is CASSLDRSPLHF.

This clonotype was detected ten times or more. The chain combines TRBV7-2 with TRBJ1-4, with 10 bases aligning to TRBD1. The CDR3 spans 15 residues. CDR1 is SGHTA and CDR2 is FQGNSA in the germline V gene. Germline trimming cut 4 bases from V and 5 bases from J; bases unmatched to any gene: 4. The CDR3 sequence: CASSSRGQGNEKLFF. The CDR3 region has the DNA TGTGCCAGCAGCTCCCGGGGACAGGGGAATGAAAAACTGTTTTTT.

The table lists this clonotype with many counts. The chain combines TRBV19 with TRBJ1-5; D is undetermined. The CDR3 contains 15 residues. Between the trimmed V and J ends, which lost 9 bases and 0 bases, there was a span of 15 bases. Looked up from germline, CDR1 is LNHDA and CDR2 is SQIVND (reference sequence). CDR3 nucleotide sequence: TGTGCCAGCGACGGGTCATTTAATAGCAATCAGCCCCAGCATTTT. As protein: CASDGSFNSNQPQHF.